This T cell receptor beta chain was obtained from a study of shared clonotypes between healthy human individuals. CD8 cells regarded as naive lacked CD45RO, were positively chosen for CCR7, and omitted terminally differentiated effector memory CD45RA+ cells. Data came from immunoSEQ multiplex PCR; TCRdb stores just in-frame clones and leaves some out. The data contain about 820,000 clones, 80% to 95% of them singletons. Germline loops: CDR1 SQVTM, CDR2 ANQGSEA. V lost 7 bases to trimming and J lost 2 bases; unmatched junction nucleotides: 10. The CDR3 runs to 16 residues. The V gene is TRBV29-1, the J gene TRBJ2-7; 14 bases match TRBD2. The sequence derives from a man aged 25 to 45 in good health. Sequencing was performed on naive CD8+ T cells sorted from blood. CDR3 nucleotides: TGCAGCGCCGGGACTAGCGGGAGAGGGAGGGCCTACGAGCAGTACTTC. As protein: CSAGTSGRGRAYEQYF.